This T cell receptor beta chain stems from a study of cytotoxic CD8 clonotypes in ibrutinib-treated CLL. Whole-study context: There were over nine relapsed/refractory patients and about 15 treatment-naive patients, and 17 were IGHV unmutated. Productive templates averaged approximately 250,000 per sample, and productive rearrangements more than 80,000.

Notes on this clone: As yet, its antigen is unknown.

Trimming cost V 5 bases and J 4 bases, with 12 bases left between them. The CDR3 is 15 residues long. CDR1 and CDR2 (germline): MNHEY, SVGAGI. The study's findings and limits: In comparison with age-matched healthy donors, baseline clonality was higher and tracked circulating CD8+ T-cell counts. Sampling schedules were unmatched across sustained-remission and progressing patients.

Data came from immunoSEQ multiplex PCR; TCRdb stores just in-frame clones and leaves some out. This table has some 130,000 clones, approximately 85% appearing once. The sequenced sample was PBMCs, obtained after 24 months of ibrutinib treatment. The chain couples TRBV6-5 to TRBJ1-6; D perhaps matches TRBD1 (6 bases). This TCR came from a human donor with chronic lymphocytic leukemia. Here the CDR3 DNA reads TGTGCCAGCAGTCCCGGACAGACATATAATTCACCCCTCCACTTT. This translates into CASSPGQTYNSPLHF.